Below are 20 T cell receptor beta chains sequenced from a single sample in a study of blood T cell repertoires in COVID-19. Clones were read by immunoSEQ multiplex PCR, and TCRdb kept only the in-frame ones, dropping some. The sample has 200,000 to 300,000 clones, under 90% seen once. The sample comprised peripheral blood. These receptors originate from a man between 60 and 75 years old with acute or convalescent COVID-19.

This clone was observed a few times. The V call is TRBV4-3, the J call TRBJ2-7, with 9 bases identical to TRBD1. Germline CDR1 and CDR2: LGHNA and YSLEER. CDR3 length: 15 amino acids. V lost 1 base and J lost 4; bases outside the gene matches: 5. The CDR3 is CASSQATGQGYEQYF. The DNA for the CDR3 is TGCGCCAGCAGCCAAGCAACGGGACAGGGATACGAGCAGTACTTC.

The chain employs TRBV19 and TRBJ2-7, with 10 bases that match TRBD2. Germline loops: CDR1 LNHDA, CDR2 SQIVND (reference sequence). The length of the CDR3 is 20 residues. J gave up 2 bases and V 6 bases, and 22 bases lay outside the gene matches. This chain's CDR3 is CASSPTGDQREGQIPYEQYF. In DNA, the CDR3 is TGTGCCAGTAGCCCGACGGGGGATCAGCGGGAGGGCCAGATCCCCTACGAGCAGTACTTC.

With respect to this clone: A junction end diverges from the germline sequence, so it may reflect a read error. Distinct nucleotide sequences in the sample also encode this CDR3. The gene calls are TRBV3-1 (or the pseudogene TRBV3-2) and TRBJ2-2, with unresolved D. Germline lookup yields CDR1 LGHDT and CDR2 YNNKEL (reference sequence). CDR3 length: 12 residues. The DNA for the CDR3 is TGTGCTAGCAGCCTCCTCACCGGGGAGCTGTTTTTT. Amino acid sequence: CASSLLTGELFF.

The chain uses TRBV6-5 and TRBJ1-6; a weak D match, TRBD1 (5 bases). V was pared by 11 bases and J by 8 bases, with 22 bases between. The CDR3 runs to 15 residues. CDR1 is MNHEY, CDR2 SVGAGI, per germline. The CDR3 DNA follows: TGTGCCTCCTGGGCGGGGGACGGAGTTGATTCACCCCTCCACTTT. This codes for CASWAGDGVDSPLHF.

The J gene is TRBJ1-1, the V gene TRBV12-3 or TRBV12-4; 9 bases match TRBD1. The CDR3 spans 11 residues. Trimming cost V 10 bases and J 6 bases; bases outside gene matches: 3. The CDR3 nucleotides read TGTGCCACGAGGGACAGGGCTGAAGCTTTCTTT. This gives the protein CATRDRAEAFF.

The chain recombines TRBV5-1 with TRBJ1-2, with D unclear. The CDR3 totals 12 residues. Germline lookup yields CDR1 SGHRS and CDR2 YFSETQ. The germline V and J ends were trimmed by 0 bases and 8 bases, with 8 bases remaining between them. CDR3 residues: CASSLDSAGYTF. Written as DNA, the CDR3 is TGCGCCAGCAGCTTGGACTCAGCGGGCTACACCTTC.

The chain links TRBV19 to TRBJ2-5, with 9 bases matching TRBD1. Germline assignment: CDR1 LNHDA and CDR2 SQIVND (reference sequence). J gave up 5 bases and V 4 bases, and 5 bases lay outside the gene matches. The CDR3 contains 14 residues. CDR3 bases: TGTGCCAGTAGTACAGACAGGGGGATGGAGACCCAGTACTTC. It translates to CASSTDRGMETQYF.

The rearrangement uses TRBV2 and TRBJ2-5, with 7 bases lining up with TRBD2. The CDR3 runs 16 residues. J was trimmed by 4 bases and V by 0 bases; bases with no gene match: 8. Germline loops: CDR1 SNHLY, CDR2 FYNNEI. The CDR3 loop reads CASSEAEREVAETQYF. DNA for the CDR3: TGTGCCAGCAGTGAAGCGGAGCGGGAAGTCGCAGAGACCCAGTACTTC.

The gene calls are TRBV28 and TRBJ1-5, with D possibly matching TRBD1 (5 bases). Germline V CDR1 and CDR2: MDHEN, SYDVKM. V was cut by 5 bases and J by 0 bases, with 14 bases left in between. CDR3 length equals 16 residues. Here the CDR3 reads CASSSIGDYSNQPQHF. The CDR3 DNA reads as TGTGCCAGCAGTAGTATAGGGGACTATAGCAATCAGCCCCAGCATTTT.

The chain recombines TRBV4-3 with TRBJ1-1, with D maybe TRBD1 (6 bases). V was cut by 0 bases and J by 6 bases, with 14 bases left in between. Germline-derived CDR1 and CDR2 are LGHNA and YSLEER. This CDR3 region has 15 residues. The CDR3 reads CASSQEATGTPEAFF. CDR3 DNA sequence: TGCGCCAGCAGCCAAGAAGCCACAGGGACCCCTGAAGCTTTCTTT.

This clone was seen just once. This chain uses TRBV9 with TRBJ1-4, with D perhaps matching TRBD1 (5 bases). The CDR3 has 15 amino acids. Germline CDR1 is SGDLS and CDR2 is YYNGEE. V was clipped by 3 bases and J by 0 bases, with 9 bases between them. The CDR3 protein is CASSGAGATNEKLFF. CDR3 nucleotides: TGTGCCAGCAGCGGGGCGGGGGCAACTAATGAAAAACTGTTTTTT.

The CDR3 nucleotides read TGTGCCACCAGTGATTCACGGGGTTCGTACAATGAGCAGTTCTTC. Its translation: CATSDSRGSYNEQFF. V is TRBV24-1 and J is TRBJ2-1; tentative D call: TRBD2 (5 bases). CDR1 is KGHDR, CDR2 SFDVKD, per germline. This CDR3 is 15 amino acids long. V was clipped by 2 bases and J by 4 bases, with 11 bases between them.

The chain is built from TRBV15 and TRBJ1-4, with 8 bases identical to TRBD1. Germline CDR1 is LNHNV and CDR2 is YYDKDF (reference sequence). J lost 5 bases, V lost 0 bases, and 5 bases had no gene match. CDR3 length: 16 amino acids. The CDR3, as DNA: TGTGCCACCAGCAGAGATCTAAGACAGGGGAATGAAAAACTGTTTTTT. It is translated as CATSRDLRQGNEKLFF. Looking up the rest from reference TRBV15 and TRBJ1-4 gives the full variable domain: DAMVIQNPRYQVTQFGKPVTLSCSQTLNHNVMYWYQQKSSQAPKLLFHYYDKDFNNEADTPDNFQSRRPNTSFCFLDIRSPGLGDTAMYLCATSRDLRQGNEKLFFGSGTQLSVL.

On this clone: Additional DNA sequences in this sample encode the identical CDR3. The CDR3 reads CSAGRGQETQYF. DNA of the CDR3: TGCAGCGCCGGTCGGGGTCAAGAGACCCAGTACTTC. The chain links TRBV29-1 to TRBJ2-5, with D possibly being TRBD2 (5 bases). V was pared by 7 bases and J by 2 bases, with 11 bases between. The CDR3 has 12 amino acids. Germline V CDR1 and CDR2: SQVTM, ANQGSEA.

This sequence joins TRBV25-1 and TRBJ2-7; no clear D gene. The V gene lost 6 bases and the J gene lost 0 bases, with 9 bases spanning the gap. The CDR3 sequence is 13 residues long. CDR1 is MGHDK, CDR2 SYGVNS, per germline. The CDR3 reads CASSRSLSYEQYF. In DNA form, the CDR3 reads TGTGCCAGCAGCCGCTCACTCTCCTACGAGCAGTACTTC.

V is TRBV28 and J is TRBJ2-1; tentative D call: TRBD2 (6 bases). V was shortened by 5 bases and J by 13 bases, with 15 bases between the two germline ends. The CDR3 extends over 12 amino acids. The germline V gene encodes CDR1 MDHEN and CDR2 SYDVKM. The CDR3 here is CASSPPIAAQFF. For the CDR3, the DNA is TGTGCCAGCAGTCCCCCCATAGCGGCTCAGTTCTTC.

The chain uses TRBV10-3 and TRBJ2-5, with D possibly being TRBD1 (6 bases). Trimming removed 0 bases from V and 7 bases from J, with 15 bases in between. This CDR3 spans 15 amino acids. CDR1 is ENHRY, CDR2 SYGVKD, per germline. The DNA of the CDR3 is TGTGCCATCAGTGAGTCGGGGGCCAGCGAGGGGACCCAGTACTTC. Its translation is CAISESGASEGTQYF.

V is TRBV19 and J is TRBJ2-2; 7 nucleotides match TRBD2. This CDR3 is built from 16 residues. V trimming: 3 bases; J trimming: 4 bases; junction bases outside the gene matches: 8. Germline loops: CDR1 LNHDA, CDR2 SQIVND (reference sequence). CDR3: CASSISASGGTGELFF. CDR3 DNA sequence: TGTGCCAGTAGTATCTCGGCTAGCGGAGGCACCGGGGAGCTGTTTTTT.

Of note for this clone: Other DNA sequences of this sample code for an identical CDR3. V is TRBV12-3 or TRBV12-4 and J is TRBJ2-3; D is undetermined. The CDR3 totals 12 residues. Trimming left V 3 bases short and J 5 bases short, with 6 bases between. The CDR3 protein is CASSFRGDTQYF. The CDR3 DNA reads TGTGCCAGCAGTTTTCGAGGAGATACGCAGTATTTT.

This sequence joins TRBV5-5 and TRBJ2-7; 13 bases align to TRBD2. CDR1 is SGHKS, CDR2 YYEKEE, per germline (reference sequence). The CDR3 has 16 residues. Trimming removed 3 bases from V and 3 bases from J; junction bases left unmatched: 6. The CDR3 DNA reads TGTGCCAGCAGCTCGTGGACTAGCGGGGGCCTCTACGAGCAGTACTTC. Translating gives CASSSWTSGGLYEQYF.